One sample yielded the 13 T cell receptor beta chains listed below, sequenced in a study of cytomegalovirus exposure and HLA in healthy donors. Primers included in the PCR were 60 Vbeta and 13 Jbeta primers. Some clones are missing from TCRdb's copy, which holds only in-frame ones; the method was immunoSEQ multiplex PCR. Of about 190,000 clones listed, around 75% are singletons. Sequenced material: PBMCs. Receptor source: a woman aged 25 to 39 in good health and CMV-seronegative.

V is TRBV6-1 and J is TRBJ1-1, with D maybe TRBD1 (6 bases). CDR1 MNHNS and CDR2 SASEGT come from the germline V gene. Trimming removed 5 bases from V and 5 bases from J, with 18 bases in between. The CDR3 spans 15 residues. The CDR3 here is CASSPRTGTITEAFF. Written as DNA, the CDR3 is TGTGCCAGCAGTCCTCGGACCGGGACAATAACTGAAGCTTTCTTT.

V gene TRBV19 combines with J gene TRBJ1-1, with D possibly being TRBD1 (5 bases). The CDR3 is made up of 14 amino acids. Germline-derived CDR1 and CDR2 are LNHDA and SQIVND (reference sequence). Trimming shortened V by 2 bases and J by 1 base, and 8 bases separated the two germline ends. The CDR3 region has the DNA TGTGCCAGTAGTATAATAGACAGGAACACTGAAGCTTTCTTT. Its translation is CASSIIDRNTEAFF.

This clone is judged medium-sized. The chain recombines TRBV4-3 with TRBJ2-1; 9 positions agree with TRBD1. The trim removed 0 bases at V and 7 bases at J, leaving 4 bases unmatched. Per germline, CDR1 LGHNA and CDR2 YSLEER. CDR3 length: 15 residues. For the CDR3, the DNA is TGCGCCAGCAGCCAAGATCCACAGGGGGCAAATGAGCAGTTCTTC. Protein: CASSQDPQGANEQFF.

CDR3 sequence: CASSRTSRYNEQFF. CDR3 sequence (DNA): TGTGCCAGCAGCCGGACTAGCCGCTACAATGAGCAGTTCTTC. The V gene is TRBV14, the J gene TRBJ2-1, with 8 nucleotides matching TRBD2. The CDR3 extends over 14 amino acids. V shed 4 bases and J 3 bases; nucleotides not matched to a gene: 2. The germline CDR1 and CDR2 sequences are SGHDN and FVKESK.

The J gene is TRBJ1-6, the V gene TRBV6-6; D is ambiguous. The CDR3 runs to 14 residues. Trimming left V 2 bases short and J 4 bases short, with 6 bases between. Looked up from germline, CDR1 is MNHNY and CDR2 is SVGAGI (reference sequence). CDR3 amino acids: CASSYERYNSPLHF. Here the CDR3 DNA reads TGTGCCAGCAGTTACGAGAGGTATAATTCACCCCTCCACTTT.

V is TRBV11-2 and J is TRBJ1-2; no definite D call. This CDR3 is built from 13 residues. V was shortened by 1 base and J by 8 bases, with 11 bases between the two germline ends. The germline CDR1 and CDR2 sequences are SGHAT and FQNNGV. The CDR3 region has the DNA TGTGCCAGCAGCTTAGGACGCTGGGAGGGCTACACCTTC. This sequence encodes CASSLGRWEGYTF. Using reference TRBV11-2 and TRBJ1-2 for the parts outside the CDR3, the full variable domain is EAGVAQSPRYKIIEKRQSVAFWCNPISGHATLYWYQQILGQGPKLLIQFQNNGVVDDSQLPKDRFSAERLKGVDSTLKIQPAKLEDSAVYLCASSLGRWEGYTFGSGTRLTVV.

This clone was seen just once. The chain has TRBV10-3 and TRBJ2-5; TRBD1 matches 10 bases. The ends lost 7 bases at V and 5 bases at J; junction bases unmatched: 10. The germline V gene encodes CDR1 ENHRY and CDR2 SYGVKD. The CDR3 extends over 15 amino acids. CDR3 nucleotide sequence: TGTGCCATCAAGCCGGGACAGGGGCCTGGGGAGACCCAGTACTTC. The encoded protein is CAIKPGQGPGETQYF.

This chain connects TRBV30 to TRBJ2-1; 10 positions match TRBD2. V lost 3 bases and J lost 4; bases outside the gene matches: 6. This CDR3 is 15 amino acids long. Germline CDR1 reads GTSNPN; CDR2 reads SVGIG (reference sequence). The CDR3 nucleotides are TGTGCCTGGAGCCGTAGCGGGAGGCCGTACAATGAGCAGTTCTTC. Protein sequence: CAWSRSGRPYNEQFF.

This chain joins TRBV5-6 and TRBJ2-3; unclear D gene. The CDR3 is 15 residues long. The V and J ends lost 7 bases and 5 bases respectively, with 20 bases between them. Germline CDR1 reads SGHDT; CDR2 reads YYEEEE. The CDR3, as DNA: TGTGCCAGCGCCCAAATTTTCCCGTCTAGAGATACGCAGTATTTT. Its translation is CASAQIFPSRDTQYF.

This sequence joins TRBV18 and TRBJ1-4; TRBD1 matches 9 bases. Germline V gives CDR1 KGHSH, CDR2 LQKENI. V lost 6 bases and J lost 4; bases outside the gene matches: 3. The CDR3 runs 14 residues. CDR3 sequence: CASSLTGGNEKLFF. DNA of the CDR3: TGTGCCAGCTCCCTGACAGGGGGTAATGAAAAACTGTTTTTT. Looking up the rest from reference TRBV18 and TRBJ1-4 gives the full variable domain: NAGVMQNPRHLVRRRGQEARLRCSPMKGHSHVYWYRQLPEEGLKFMVYLQKENIIDESGMPKERFSAEFPKEGPSILRIQQVVRGDSAAYFCASSLTGGNEKLFFGSGTQLSVL.

This chain connects TRBV6-6 to TRBJ1-1; weak D call: TRBD1 (6 bases). V lost 5 bases and J lost 3, with 13 bases in between. The CDR3 is 14 amino acids. The germline V gene has CDR1 MNHNY and CDR2 SVGAGI (reference sequence). The CDR3 spells CASSTVPGDTEAFF. The CDR3 bases are TGTGCCAGCAGTACGGTCCCAGGGGACACTGAAGCTTTCTTT.

V and J are TRBV7-2 and TRBJ2-7, with 10 bases fitting TRBD2. The CDR3 totals 18 residues. V gave up 2 bases and J gave up 3 bases; unmatched junction bases: 13. Per germline, CDR1 SGHTA and CDR2 FQGNSA. In DNA, the CDR3 is TGTGCCAGCAGCTTACGGTCCCCCGGTCTAGCGGGAGTCTACGAGCAGTACTTC. This encodes CASSLRSPGLAGVYEQYF.

This chain joins TRBV7-9 and TRBJ2-7, with 8 bases fitting TRBD1. TRBJ2-1 matches the DNA end more closely, so the J call is doubtful. Germline V gives CDR1 SEHNR, CDR2 FQNEAQ (reference sequence). This CDR3 comprises 14 residues. CDR3 loop: CASSSGDRRNEQFF. DNA for the CDR3: TGTGCCAGCAGCTCCGGGGACAGGAGGAATGAGCAGTTCTTC.